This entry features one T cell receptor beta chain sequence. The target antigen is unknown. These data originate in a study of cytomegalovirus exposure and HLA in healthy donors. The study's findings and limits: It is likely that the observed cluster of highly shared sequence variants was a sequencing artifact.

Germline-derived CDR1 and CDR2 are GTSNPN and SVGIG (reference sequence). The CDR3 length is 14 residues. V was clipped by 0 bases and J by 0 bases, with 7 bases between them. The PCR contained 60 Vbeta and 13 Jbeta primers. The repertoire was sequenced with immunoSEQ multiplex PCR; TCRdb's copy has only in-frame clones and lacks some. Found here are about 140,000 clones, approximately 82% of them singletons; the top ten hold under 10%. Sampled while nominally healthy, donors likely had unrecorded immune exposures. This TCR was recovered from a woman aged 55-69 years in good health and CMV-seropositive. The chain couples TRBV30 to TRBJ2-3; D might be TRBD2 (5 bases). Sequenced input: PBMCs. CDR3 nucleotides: TGTGCCTGGAGTGTAGGCGGGAGCACAGATACGCAGTATTTT. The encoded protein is CAWSVGGSTDTQYF.